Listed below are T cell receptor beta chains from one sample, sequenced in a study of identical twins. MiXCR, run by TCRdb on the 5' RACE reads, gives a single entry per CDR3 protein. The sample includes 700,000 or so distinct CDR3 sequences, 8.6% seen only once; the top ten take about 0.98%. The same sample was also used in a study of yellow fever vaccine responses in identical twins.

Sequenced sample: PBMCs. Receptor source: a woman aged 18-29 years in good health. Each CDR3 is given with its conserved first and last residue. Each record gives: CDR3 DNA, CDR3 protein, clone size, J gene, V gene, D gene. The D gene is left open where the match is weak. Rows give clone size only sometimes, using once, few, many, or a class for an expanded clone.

CDR3 DNA: TGTGCCAGCAGCCAAGATTCCCCTAGCCCAGAGACCCAGTACTTC
CDR3 protein: CASSQDSPSPETQYF
clone size: -
J gene: TRBJ2-5
V gene: TRBV3-1
D gene: -

CDR3 DNA: TGTGCCAGCAGCCGACAGGGCTTTGGTTCACCCCTCCACTTT
CDR3 protein: CASSRQGFGSPLHF
clone size: -
J gene: TRBJ1-6
V gene: TRBV11-2
D gene: TRBD1

CDR3 DNA: TGTGCCAGCAGCCGAGAGGGGACGGGCTACAATGAGCAGTTCTTC
CDR3 protein: CASSREGTGYNEQFF
clone size: many
J gene: TRBJ2-1
V gene: TRBV27
D gene: -

CDR3 DNA: TGTGCCAGCAGTTTTTACGGTGGGGGTTCCTACGAGCAGTACTTC
CDR3 protein: CASSFYGGGSYEQYF
clone size: few
J gene: TRBJ2-7
V gene: TRBV27
D gene: -

CDR3 DNA: TGTGCCAGCAAGACTGGGGGGACAACCTACAATGAGCAGTTCTTC
CDR3 protein: CASKTGGTTYNEQFF
clone size: -
J gene: TRBJ2-1
V gene: TRBV28
D gene: -

CDR3 DNA: TGTGCCAGCAGCCCGACCGGGACGACGAACACCGGGGAGCTGTTTTTT
CDR3 protein: CASSPTGTTNTGELFF
clone size: few
J gene: TRBJ2-2
V gene: TRBV11-2
D gene: -

CDR3 DNA: TGTGCCAGCAGCCTGACGACTAGCGGGCAAGAGACCCAGTACTTC
CDR3 protein: CASSLTTSGQETQYF
clone size: few
J gene: TRBJ2-5
V gene: TRBV4-2
D gene: TRBD2

CDR3 DNA: TGCAGCGTTTCCACCTCGGGGGGCAGCACAGATACGCAGTATTTT
CDR3 protein: CSVSTSGGSTDTQYF
clone size: few
J gene: TRBJ2-3
V gene: TRBV29-1
D gene: -

CDR3 DNA: TGTGCCAGCAGCCACAGCGGGGATCGCTACAATGAGCAGTTCTTC
CDR3 protein: CASSHSGDRYNEQFF
clone size: -
J gene: TRBJ2-1
V gene: TRBV7-2
D gene: TRBD2

CDR3 DNA: TGCGCCAGCAGCTTGGAGGACGGGACCCAAGAGACCCAGTACTTC
CDR3 protein: CASSLEDGTQETQYF
clone size: many
J gene: TRBJ2-5
V gene: TRBV5-1
D gene: -

CDR3 DNA: TGTGCCAGTGTGTTGACGGGAGGTTCCCCCACAGATACGCAGTATTTT
CDR3 protein: CASVLTGGSPTDTQYF
clone size: few
J gene: TRBJ2-3
V gene: TRBV12-3/TRBV12-4
D gene: TRBD2

CDR3 DNA: TGTGCCAGCAGCCCTTACAGGGCCGGGAGATACAATGAGCAGTTCTTC
CDR3 protein: CASSPYRAGRYNEQFF
clone size: -
J gene: TRBJ2-1
V gene: TRBV7-9
D gene: -

CDR3 DNA: TGTGCCAGCAGCCCGAAGAGAGGGACAGTCAATGAGCAGTTCTTC
CDR3 protein: CASSPKRGTVNEQFF
clone size: few
J gene: TRBJ2-1
V gene: TRBV7-3
D gene: TRBD1

CDR3 DNA: TGTGCCAGCAGTCCCCACTCCGGGACAGGGACCTACGAGCAGTACTTC
CDR3 protein: CASSPHSGTGTYEQYF
clone size: -
J gene: TRBJ2-7
V gene: TRBV6-2/TRBV6-3
D gene: TRBD1

CDR3 DNA: TGCGCCAGCAGCTTTTCAGGGGGGAGCTCACCCCTCCACTTT
CDR3 protein: CASSFSGGSSPLHF
clone size: few
J gene: TRBJ1-6
V gene: TRBV5-1
D gene: TRBD1

CDR3 DNA: TGTGCCAGCAGAACTAGCGGGCCCATCTACAATGAGCAGTTCTTC
CDR3 protein: CASRTSGPIYNEQFF
clone size: -
J gene: TRBJ2-1
V gene: TRBV27
D gene: TRBD2

CDR3 DNA: TGCGCCAGCAGCTTGGCCCTAGCGGGGGGGCTAGGCAAAAACATTCAGTACTTC
CDR3 protein: CASSLALAGGLGKNIQYF
clone size: -
J gene: TRBJ2-4
V gene: TRBV5-1
D gene: TRBD2